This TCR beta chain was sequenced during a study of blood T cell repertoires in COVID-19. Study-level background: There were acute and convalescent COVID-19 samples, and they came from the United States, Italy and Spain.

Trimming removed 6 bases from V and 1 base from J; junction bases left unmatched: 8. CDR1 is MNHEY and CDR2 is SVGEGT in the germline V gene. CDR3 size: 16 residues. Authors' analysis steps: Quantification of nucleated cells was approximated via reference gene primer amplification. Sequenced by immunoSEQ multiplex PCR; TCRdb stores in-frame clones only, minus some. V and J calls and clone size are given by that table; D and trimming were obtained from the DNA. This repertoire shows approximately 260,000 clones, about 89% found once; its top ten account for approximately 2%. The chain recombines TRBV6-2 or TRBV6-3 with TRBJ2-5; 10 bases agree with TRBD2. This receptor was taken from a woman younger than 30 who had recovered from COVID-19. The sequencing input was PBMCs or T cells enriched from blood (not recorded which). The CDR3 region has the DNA TGTGCCAGCAGCCTCTTGACTAGCGGGTTCCAAGAGACCCAGTACTTC. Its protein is CASSLLTSGFQETQYF.